Here is one T cell receptor (beta chain) with its context. The antigen is unknown. Produced via immunoSEQ multiplex PCR; TCRdb's table is partial and in-frame only. The sample lists approximately 110,000 clones, approximately 94% occurring once. Trimming took off 1 base at V and 5 bases at J, with 6 bases between the two ends. The germline gives CDR1 SEHNR, CDR2 FQNEAQ (reference sequence). The CDR3 loop spans 13 amino acids. The data derive from a study of siplizumab effects on memory and regulatory T cells. Study outcomes and limitations: Confirmation was lacking for the suppressive function of proliferating Tregs derived from siplizumab cultures.

The source is a human donor in good health. Sequencing was performed on CD4+ T cells sorted from blood. The chain carries TRBV7-9 and TRBJ2-1; D ambiguous. Here the CDR3 reads CASSLGRDNEQFF. The DNA for the CDR3 is TGTGCCAGCAGCTTAGGACGGGACAATGAGCAGTTCTTC.